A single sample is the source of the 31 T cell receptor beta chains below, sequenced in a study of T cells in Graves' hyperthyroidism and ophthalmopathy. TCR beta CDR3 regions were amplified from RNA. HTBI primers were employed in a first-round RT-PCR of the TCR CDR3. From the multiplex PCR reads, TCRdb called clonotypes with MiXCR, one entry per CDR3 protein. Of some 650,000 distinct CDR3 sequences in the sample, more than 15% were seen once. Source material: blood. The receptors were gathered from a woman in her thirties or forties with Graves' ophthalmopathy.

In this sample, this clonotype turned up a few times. DNA for the CDR3: TGTGCCAGCAGTTACCGGACAACCGGGGAGCTGTTTTTT. Protein product: CASSYRTTGELFF. V is TRBV6-2 or TRBV6-3 and J is TRBJ2-2; weak D call: TRBD1 (5 bases). CDR3 length: 13 amino acids. Germline CDR1 reads MNHEY; CDR2 reads SVGEGT. Trimming stripped 2 bases from V and 5 bases from J, with 6 bases between.

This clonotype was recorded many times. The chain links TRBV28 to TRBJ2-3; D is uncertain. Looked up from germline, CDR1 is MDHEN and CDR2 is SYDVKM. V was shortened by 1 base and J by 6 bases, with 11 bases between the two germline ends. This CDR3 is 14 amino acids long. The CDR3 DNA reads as TGTGCCAGCAGTTTATCTCCTGCGCGGGATACGCAGTATTTT. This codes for CASSLSPARDTQYF.

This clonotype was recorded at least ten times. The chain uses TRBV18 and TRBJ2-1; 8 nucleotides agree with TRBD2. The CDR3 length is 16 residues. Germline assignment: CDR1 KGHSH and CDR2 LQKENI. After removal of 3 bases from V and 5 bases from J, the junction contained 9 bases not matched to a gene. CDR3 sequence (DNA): TGTGCCAGCTCACCGGAGCGGGAGCTGCGCAACAATGAGCAGTTCTTC. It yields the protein CASSPERELRNNEQFF. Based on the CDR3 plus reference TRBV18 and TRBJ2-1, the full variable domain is NAGVMQNPRHLVRRRGQEARLRCSPMKGHSHVYWYRQLPEEGLKFMVYLQKENIIDESGMPKERFSAEFPKEGPSILRIQQVVRGDSAAYFCASSPERELRNNEQFFGPGTRLTVL.

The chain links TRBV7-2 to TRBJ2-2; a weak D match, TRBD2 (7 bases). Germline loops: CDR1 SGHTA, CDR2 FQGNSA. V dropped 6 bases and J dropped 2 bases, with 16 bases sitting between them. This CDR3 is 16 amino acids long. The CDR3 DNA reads TGTGCCAGCAGAAGGGGGGGGCCACAAAACACCGGGGAGCTGTTTTTT. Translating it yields CASRRGGPQNTGELFF.

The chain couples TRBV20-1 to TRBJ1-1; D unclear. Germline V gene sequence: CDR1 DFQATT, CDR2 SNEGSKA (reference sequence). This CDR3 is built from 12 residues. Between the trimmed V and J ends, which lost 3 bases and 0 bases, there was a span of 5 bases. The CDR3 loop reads CSASAVNTEAFF. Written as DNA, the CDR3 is TGCAGTGCTAGTGCCGTGAACACTGAAGCTTTCTTT.

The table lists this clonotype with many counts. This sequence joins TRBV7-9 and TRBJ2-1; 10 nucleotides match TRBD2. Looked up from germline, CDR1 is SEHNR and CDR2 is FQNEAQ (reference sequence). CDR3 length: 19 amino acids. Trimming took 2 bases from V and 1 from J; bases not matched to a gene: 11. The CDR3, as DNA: TGTGCCAGCAGCTTATCGGGACTAGCGAGCCAGGGATCCTACAATGAGCAGTTCTTC. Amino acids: CASSLSGLASQGSYNEQFF.

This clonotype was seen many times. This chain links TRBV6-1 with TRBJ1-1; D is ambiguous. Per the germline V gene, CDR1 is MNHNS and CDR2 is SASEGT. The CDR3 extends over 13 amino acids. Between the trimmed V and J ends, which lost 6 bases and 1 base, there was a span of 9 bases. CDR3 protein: CASSEYRNTEAFF. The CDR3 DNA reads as TGTGCCAGCAGCGAATACAGGAACACTGAAGCTTTCTTT.

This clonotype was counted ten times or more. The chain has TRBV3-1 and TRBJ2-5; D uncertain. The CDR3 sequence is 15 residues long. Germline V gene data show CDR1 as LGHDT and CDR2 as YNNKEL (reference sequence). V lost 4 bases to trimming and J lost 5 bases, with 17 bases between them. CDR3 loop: CASSPRLGMRETQYF. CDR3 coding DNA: TGTGCCAGCAGCCCCCGTTTAGGGATGAGGGAGACCCAGTACTTC.

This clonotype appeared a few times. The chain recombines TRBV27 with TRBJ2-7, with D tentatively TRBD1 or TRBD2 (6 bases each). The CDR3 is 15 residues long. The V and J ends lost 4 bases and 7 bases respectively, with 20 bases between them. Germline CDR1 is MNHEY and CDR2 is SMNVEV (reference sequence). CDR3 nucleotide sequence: TGTGCCAGCAGTTATGTGGGGGGCCCGAAGAGAGAGCAGTACTTC. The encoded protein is CASSYVGGPKREQYF.

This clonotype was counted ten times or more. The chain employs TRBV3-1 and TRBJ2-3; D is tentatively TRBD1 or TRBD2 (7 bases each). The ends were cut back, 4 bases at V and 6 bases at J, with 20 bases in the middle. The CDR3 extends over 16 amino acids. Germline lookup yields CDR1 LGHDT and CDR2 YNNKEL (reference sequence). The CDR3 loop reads CASSPLSGTAVDTQYF. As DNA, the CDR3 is TGTGCCAGCAGCCCACTCAGCGGGACAGCAGTGGATACGCAGTATTTT.

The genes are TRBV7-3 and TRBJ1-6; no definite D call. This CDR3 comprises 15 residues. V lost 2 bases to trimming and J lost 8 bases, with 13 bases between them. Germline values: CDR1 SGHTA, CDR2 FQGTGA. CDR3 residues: CASSLGPGWDSPLHF. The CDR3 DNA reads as TGTGCCAGCAGCTTAGGTCCTGGGTGGGATTCACCCCTCCACTTT.

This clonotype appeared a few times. CDR3 nucleotides: TGTGCCAGCAGCCCTCGACTATTTTACGAGCAGTACTTC. It translates to CASSPRLFYEQYF. The chain combines TRBV28 with TRBJ2-7, with D perhaps matching TRBD2 (5 bases). In germline, CDR1 is MDHEN, CDR2 SYDVKM. Trimming removed 6 bases from V and 4 bases from J, with 13 bases in between. The CDR3 contains 13 residues.

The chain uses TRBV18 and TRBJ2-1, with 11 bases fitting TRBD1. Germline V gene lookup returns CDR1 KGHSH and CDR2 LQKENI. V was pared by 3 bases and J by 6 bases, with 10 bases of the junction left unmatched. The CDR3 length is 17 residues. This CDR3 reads CASSPLHRTGGPNEQFF. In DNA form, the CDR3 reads TGTGCCAGCTCACCCCTTCACAGGACAGGGGGCCCCAATGAGCAGTTCTTC.

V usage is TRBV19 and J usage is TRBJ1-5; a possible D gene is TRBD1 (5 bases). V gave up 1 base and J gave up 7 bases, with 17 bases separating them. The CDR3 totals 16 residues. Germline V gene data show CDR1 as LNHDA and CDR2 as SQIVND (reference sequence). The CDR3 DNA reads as TGTGCCAGTAGTATAGGTGCCGCGGGGGGTGGCCAGCCCCAGCATTTT. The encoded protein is CASSIGAAGGGQPQHF.

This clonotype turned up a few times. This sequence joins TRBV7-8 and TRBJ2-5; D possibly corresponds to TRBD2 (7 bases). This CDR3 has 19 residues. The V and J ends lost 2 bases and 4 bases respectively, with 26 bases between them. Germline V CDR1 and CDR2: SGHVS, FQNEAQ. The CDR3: CASSLFGLAGGLAGETQYF. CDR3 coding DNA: TGTGCCAGCAGCTTATTCGGCCTCGCCGGGGGGCTCGCGGGAGAGACCCAGTACTTC. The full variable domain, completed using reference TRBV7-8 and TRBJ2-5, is GAGVSQSPRYKVAKRGQDVALRCDPISGHVSLFWYQQALGQGPEFLTYFQNEAQLDKSGLPSDRFFAERPEGSVSTLKIQRTQQEDSAVYLCASSLFGLAGGLAGETQYFGPGTRLLVL.

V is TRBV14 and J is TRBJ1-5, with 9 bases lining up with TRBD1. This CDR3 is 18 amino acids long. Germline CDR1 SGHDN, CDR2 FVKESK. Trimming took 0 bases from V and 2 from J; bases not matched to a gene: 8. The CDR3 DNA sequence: TGTGCCAGCAGCCAAGATCCATGGGACAGGGACCGCAATCAGCCCCAGCATTTT. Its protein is CASSQDPWDRDRNQPQHF.

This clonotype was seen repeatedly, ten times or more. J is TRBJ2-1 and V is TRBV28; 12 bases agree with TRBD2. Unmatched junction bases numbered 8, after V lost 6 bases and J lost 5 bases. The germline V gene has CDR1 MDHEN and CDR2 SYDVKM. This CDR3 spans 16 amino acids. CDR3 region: CASSSRLAGENNEQFF. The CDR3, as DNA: TGTGCCAGCAGCTCTAGACTAGCGGGAGAGAACAATGAGCAGTTCTTC.

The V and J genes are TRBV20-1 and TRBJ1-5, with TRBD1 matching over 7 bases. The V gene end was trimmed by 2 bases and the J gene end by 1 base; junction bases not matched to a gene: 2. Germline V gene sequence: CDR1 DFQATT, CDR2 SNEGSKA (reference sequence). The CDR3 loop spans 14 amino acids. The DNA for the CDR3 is TGCAGTGCTAGACAGGGGGGGAGCAATCAGCCCCAGCATTTT. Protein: CSARQGGSNQPQHF.

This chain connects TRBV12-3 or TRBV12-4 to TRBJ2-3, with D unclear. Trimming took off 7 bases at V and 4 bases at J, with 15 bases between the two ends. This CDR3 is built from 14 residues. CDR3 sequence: CASTGSSGADTQYF. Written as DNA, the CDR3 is TGTGCCAGCACCGGATCTAGTGGAGCAGATACGCAGTATTTT.

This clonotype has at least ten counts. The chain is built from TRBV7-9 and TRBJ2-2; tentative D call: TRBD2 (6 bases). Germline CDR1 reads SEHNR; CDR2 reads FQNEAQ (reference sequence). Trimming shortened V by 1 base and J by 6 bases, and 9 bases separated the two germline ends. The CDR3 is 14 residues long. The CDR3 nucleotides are TGTGCCAGCAGCTTAGTGCGGGACGCCGGGGAGCTGTTTTTT. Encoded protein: CASSLVRDAGELFF.

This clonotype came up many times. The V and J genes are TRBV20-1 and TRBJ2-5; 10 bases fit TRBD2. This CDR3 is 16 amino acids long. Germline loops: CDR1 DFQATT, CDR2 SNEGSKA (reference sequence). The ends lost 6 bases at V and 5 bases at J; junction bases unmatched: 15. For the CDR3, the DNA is TGCAGTGCCGCCATAGTAGCGGGAGGCTCCATGGAGACCCAGTACTTC. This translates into CSAAIVAGGSMETQYF.

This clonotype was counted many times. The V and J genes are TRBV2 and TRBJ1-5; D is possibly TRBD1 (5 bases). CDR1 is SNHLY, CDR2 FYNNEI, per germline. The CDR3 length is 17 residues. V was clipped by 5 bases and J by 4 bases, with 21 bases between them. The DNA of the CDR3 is TGTGCCAGCAGTATTTATTCGACGCGTCGGGGGAATCAGCCCCAGCATTTT. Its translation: CASSIYSTRRGNQPQHF.

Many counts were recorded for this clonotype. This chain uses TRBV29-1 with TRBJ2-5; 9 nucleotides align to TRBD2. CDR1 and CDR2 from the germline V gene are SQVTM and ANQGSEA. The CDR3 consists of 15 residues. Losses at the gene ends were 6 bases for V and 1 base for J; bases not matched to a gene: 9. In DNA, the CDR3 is TGCAGCGTCCTAAGACTAGCGGAGGTCCAAGAGACCCAGTACTTC. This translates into CSVLRLAEVQETQYF. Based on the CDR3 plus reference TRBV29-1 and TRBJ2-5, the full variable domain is SAVISQKPSRDICQRGTSLTIQCQVDSQVTMMFWYRQQPGQSLTLIATANQGSEATYESGFVIDKFPISRPNLTFSTLTVSNMSPEDSSIYLCSVLRLAEVQETQYFGPGTRLLVL.

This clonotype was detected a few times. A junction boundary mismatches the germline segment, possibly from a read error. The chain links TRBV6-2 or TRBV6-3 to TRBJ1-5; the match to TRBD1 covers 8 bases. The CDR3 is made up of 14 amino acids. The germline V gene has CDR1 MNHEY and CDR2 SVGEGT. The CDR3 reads CVSSWTGHNQPQHF. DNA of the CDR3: TGTGTCAGCAGTTGGACAGGGCACAATCAGCCCCAGCATTTT.

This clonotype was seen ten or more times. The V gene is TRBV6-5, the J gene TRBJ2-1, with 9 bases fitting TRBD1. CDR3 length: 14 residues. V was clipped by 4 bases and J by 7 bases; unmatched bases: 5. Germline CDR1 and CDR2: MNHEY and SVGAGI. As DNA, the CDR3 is TGTGCCAGCAGTTCTGGACAGGGGAATAATGAGCAGTTCTTC. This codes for CASSSGQGNNEQFF.

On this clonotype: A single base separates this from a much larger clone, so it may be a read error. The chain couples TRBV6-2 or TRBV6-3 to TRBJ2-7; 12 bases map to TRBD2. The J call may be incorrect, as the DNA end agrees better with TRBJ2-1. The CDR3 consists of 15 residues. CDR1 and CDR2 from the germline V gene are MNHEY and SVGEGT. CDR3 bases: TGTGCCAGCAGTACCTCTAGCGGGAGGGCCGATGAGCAGTTCTTC. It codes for CASSTSSGRADEQFF.

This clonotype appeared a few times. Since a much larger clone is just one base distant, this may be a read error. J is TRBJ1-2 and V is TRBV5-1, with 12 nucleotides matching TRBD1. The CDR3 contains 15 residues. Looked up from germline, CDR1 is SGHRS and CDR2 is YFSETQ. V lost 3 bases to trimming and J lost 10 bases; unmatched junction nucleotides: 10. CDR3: CASSSGTGGADDYTF. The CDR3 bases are TGCGCCAGCAGCTCCGGGACAGGGGGCGCAGATGACTACACCTTC.

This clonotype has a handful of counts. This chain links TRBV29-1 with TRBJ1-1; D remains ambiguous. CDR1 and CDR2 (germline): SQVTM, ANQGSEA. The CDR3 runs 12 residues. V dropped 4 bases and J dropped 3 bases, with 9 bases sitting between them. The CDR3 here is CSVVVWDTEAFF. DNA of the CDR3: TGCAGCGTTGTCGTCTGGGACACTGAAGCTTTCTTT.

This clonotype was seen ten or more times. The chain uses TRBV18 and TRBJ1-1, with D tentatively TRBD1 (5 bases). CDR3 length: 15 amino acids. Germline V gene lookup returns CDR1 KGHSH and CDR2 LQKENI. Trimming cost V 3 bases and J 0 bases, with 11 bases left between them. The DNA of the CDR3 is TGTGCCAGCTCACCCACTCCAGGGTTGAACACTGAAGCTTTCTTT. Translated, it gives CASSPTPGLNTEAFF.

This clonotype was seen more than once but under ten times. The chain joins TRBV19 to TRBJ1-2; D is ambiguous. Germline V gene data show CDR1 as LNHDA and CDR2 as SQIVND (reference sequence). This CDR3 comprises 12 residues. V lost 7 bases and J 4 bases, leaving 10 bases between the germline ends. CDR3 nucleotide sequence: TGTGCCAGTATCGGGCAGCCCTATGGCTACACCTTC. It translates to CASIGQPYGYTF.

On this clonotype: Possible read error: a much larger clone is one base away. The CDR3 loop is CASSYSDLNQAQHF. DNA for the CDR3: TGTGCCAGCAGTTACTCCGACCTAAATCAGGCCCAGCATTTT. V gene TRBV6-2 or TRBV6-3 combines with J gene TRBJ1-5; no definite D call. The CDR3 runs 14 residues. Germline V gene lookup returns CDR1 MNHEY and CDR2 SVGEGT.